This TCR beta chain appears in the sequencing data of a study of CD8+ T cells in alopecia areata. Study as a whole: Treatment comprised oral tofacitinib, 5 to 10 mg twice daily, in treated patients. A 6-month period off drug followed tofacitinib, which lasted 6 to 18 months.

After isolation, RNA underwent reverse transcription to generate cDNA as the sequencing template. TCRdb's table, derived via immunoSEQ multiplex PCR, lists solely in-frame clones and lacks some. The repertoire holds 200,000 to 250,000 clones, with around 62% as singletons. For this clone: Its target is not known.

Whole-study results and caveats: The study found TCR sharing across patients less clear than in mice, possibly for HLA reasons.

It was from PBMCs that CD4+ and CD8+ T cells were sorted. The CDR3 covers 14 residues. V shed 6 bases and J 3 bases; nucleotides not matched to a gene: 8. Per germline, CDR1 SQVTM and CDR2 ANQGSEA. This clonotype originated in a human donor with alopecia areata. Here the sequenced sample was CD4+ T cells sorted from blood, taken at week 0. This chain links TRBV29-1 with TRBJ1-2; 9 nucleotides align to TRBD1. As DNA, the CDR3 is TGCAGCGTAGACGGACAGGGGTTTGACTATGGCTACACCTTC. It yields the protein CSVDGQGFDYGYTF. The entire variable domain, with the rest obtained from reference TRBV29-1 and TRBJ1-2, is as follows: SAVISQKPSRDICQRGTSLTIQCQVDSQVTMMFWYRQQPGQSLTLIATANQGSEATYESGFVIDKFPISRPNLTFSTLTVSNMSPEDSSIYLCSVDGQGFDYGYTFGSGTRLTVV.